This T cell receptor beta chain was captured by sequencing in a study of spatial heterogeneity in lung cancer. The length of the CDR3 is 15 residues. V shed 1 base, J shed 8 bases, and the junction held 8 bases outside the gene matches. CDR1 and CDR2 from the germline V gene are SGHTA and FQGNSA. Each CDR3 protein gets one entry after TCRdb re-called the 5' RACE reads with MiXCR. There are around 800 distinct CDR3 sequences in the sample; around 15% occur only once, and approximately 15% lies in the top ten. Overall study findings and caveats: The number of expanded tumor alpha and beta chains correlated with mutation number.

Remarks on this clonotype: Its target is not known. Possible read error: a much larger clone is one base away. A library made for alpha chains picked up this beta chain off target, so its size means little.

As to time point: sample taken at primary tumor resection. The clonotype comes from a male donor with early-stage non-small cell lung cancer. The sample here was lung tumor tissue, taken at surgery. The chain joins TRBV7-2 to TRBJ2-1; 7 bases map to TRBD1. In DNA, the CDR3 is TGTGCCAGCAGCTTAGATGCGACAGGGAGTTATGAGCAGTTCTTC. It encodes CASSLDATGSYEQFF.